This TCR beta chain emerged from a study of T cells in Graves' hyperthyroidism and ophthalmopathy. Study details: Peripheral blood specimens were obtained at initial diagnosis, prior to any treatment.

Regarding the study as a whole: Ophthalmopathy was separated from stable hyperthyroidism by a 13 V-J model.

The investigators amplified TCR beta CDR3 regions from RNA transcripts. The TCR CDR3 first-round RT-PCR relied on the HTBI primer set. MiXCR, run by TCRdb on the multiplex PCR reads, gives a single entry per CDR3 protein. The sample records roughly 100,000 distinct CDR3 sequences, 47% being singletons. There are many counts of this clonotype. Its target is unknown. 9.5 to 10 ml fresh peripheral blood yielded the PBMCs. From germline, CDR1 is MNHEY and CDR2 SVGAGI. V was clipped by 5 bases and J by 5 bases; unmatched bases: 4. CDR3 length equals 15 residues. The gene calls are TRBV6-5 and TRBJ2-5; 14 nucleotides align to TRBD2. The sample consisted of blood. The clonotype originates from a middle-aged man with Graves' hyperthyroidism. The CDR3 sequence is CASSQTSGRAETQYF. In DNA, the CDR3 is TGTGCCAGCAGTCAGACTAGCGGGAGGGCGGAGACCCAGTACTTC.